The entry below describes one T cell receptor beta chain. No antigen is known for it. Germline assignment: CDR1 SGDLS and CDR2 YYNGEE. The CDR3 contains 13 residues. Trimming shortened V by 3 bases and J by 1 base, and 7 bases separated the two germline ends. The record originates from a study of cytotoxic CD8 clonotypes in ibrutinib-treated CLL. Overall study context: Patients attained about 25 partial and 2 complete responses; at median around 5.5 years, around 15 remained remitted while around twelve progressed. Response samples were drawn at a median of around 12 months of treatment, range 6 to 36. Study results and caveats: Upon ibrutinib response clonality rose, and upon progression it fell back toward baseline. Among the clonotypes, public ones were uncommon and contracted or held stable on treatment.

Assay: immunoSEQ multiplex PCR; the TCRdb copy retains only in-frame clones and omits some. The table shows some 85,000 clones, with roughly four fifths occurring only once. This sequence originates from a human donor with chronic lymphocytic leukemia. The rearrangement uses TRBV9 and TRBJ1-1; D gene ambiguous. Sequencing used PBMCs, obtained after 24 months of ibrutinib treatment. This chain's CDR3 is CASSGRKNTEAFF. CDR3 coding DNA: TGTGCCAGCAGCGGACGAAAGAACACTGAAGCTTTCTTT.